The 18 T cell receptor beta chains below come from one sample, sequenced in a study of OX40 agonist ivuxolimab in advanced cancers. Assay: immunoSEQ multiplex PCR; the TCRdb copy retains only in-frame clones and omits some. There are under 90,000 clones in the sample; around 82% occur only once, and roughly 2.1% lies in the top ten. This material consisted of CD4+ or CD8+ T cells sorted from blood, taken in a trial of the OX40 agonist ivuxolimab. The receptors here all came from an adult with an advanced solid tumor such as melanoma, head and neck, liver or kidney cancer.

The chain recombines TRBV15 with TRBJ2-7, with 8 bases that match TRBD2. V shed 1 base and J 0 bases; nucleotides not matched to a gene: 5. CDR3 length: 16 residues. Germline loops: CDR1 LNHNV, CDR2 YYDKDF (reference sequence). In DNA, the CDR3 is TGTGCCACCAGCAGAGGAACTAGCGGCCTCTCCTACGAGCAGTACTTC. The encoded protein is CATSRGTSGLSYEQYF.

The gene calls are TRBV7-8 and TRBJ1-2, with D maybe TRBD1 (5 bases). Germline CDR1 is SGHVS and CDR2 is FQNEAQ. The CDR3 spans 15 residues. Trimming cost V 1 base and J 12 bases, with 21 bases left between them. CDR3 loop: CASSLDWDRDGSHTF. DNA of the CDR3: TGTGCCAGCAGCTTAGATTGGGACCGGGACGGAAGCCACACCTTC.

This clone has more than one count but fewer than ten. CDR3 DNA: TGTGCCAGCAGCCAAGTATCGGCAGTACCGAACACTGAAGCTTTCTTT. It specifies CASSQVSAVPNTEAFF. The V and J genes are TRBV4-2 and TRBJ1-1, with D unclear. The CDR3 contains 16 residues. Trimming stripped 1 base from V and 1 base from J, with 13 bases between. CDR1 and CDR2 from the germline V gene are LGHNA and YNFKEQ.

This clone was observed a single time. J is TRBJ2-1 and V is TRBV4-3; perhaps TRBD1 as D (5 bases). Germline V gene lookup returns CDR1 LGHNA and CDR2 YSLEER. This CDR3 has 15 residues. Deletions cut 1 base from V and 7 bases from J, with 14 bases between. The CDR3 loop is CASSQASRKGNEQFF. CDR3 nucleotides: TGCGCCAGCAGCCAAGCCAGCCGAAAGGGGAATGAGCAGTTCTTC.

J is TRBJ1-2 and V is TRBV2, with no clear D. CDR1 is SNHLY and CDR2 is FYNNEI in the germline V gene. The CDR3 sequence is 13 residues long. The V end was cut by 8 bases, the J end by 4 bases, with 14 bases between. CDR3 protein: CASLLSSSYGYTF. CDR3 bases: TGTGCCAGCCTTCTTTCTAGCAGCTATGGCTACACCTTC. The full variable domain, rest sourced from reference TRBV2 and TRBJ1-2, is EPEVTQTPSHQVTQMGQEVILRCVPISNHLYFYWYRQILGQKVEFLVSFYNNEISEKSEIFDDQFSVERPDGSNFTLKIRSTKLEDSAMYFCASLLSSSYGYTFGSGTRLTVV.

This sequence joins TRBV7-3 and TRBJ1-2, with D tentatively TRBD1 (5 bases). The CDR3 length is 14 residues. Between the trimmed V and J ends, which lost 0 bases and 4 bases, there was a span of 9 bases. Germline V lookup: CDR1 SGHTA, CDR2 FQGTGA. CDR3 in DNA: TGTGCCAGCAGCTTAACGGGGGGTTTCTATGGCTACACCTTC. It encodes CASSLTGGFYGYTF.

Only a few counts were recorded for this clone. The chain has TRBV11-1 and TRBJ2-5; 7 bases fit TRBD1. V was pared by 5 bases and J by 1 base, with 10 bases of the junction left unmatched. The CDR3 loop spans 16 amino acids. Germline V gene sequence: CDR1 SGHAT, CDR2 FQDESV (reference sequence). CDR3 bases: TGTGCCAGCAGCCCCGGGACAGAACCCTTCCAAGAGACCCAGTACTTC. It encodes CASSPGTEPFQETQYF.

This clone was detected only a few times. The chain has TRBV7-2 and TRBJ1-3, with no clear D. CDR1 is SGHTA and CDR2 is FQGNSA in the germline V gene. The CDR3 consists of 12 residues. Trimming took 3 bases from V and 8 from J, leaving 8 bases between them. The CDR3 here is CASSFLADTIYF. The CDR3 DNA reads TGTGCCAGCAGCTTTCTTGCAGACACCATATATTTT.

This sequence joins TRBV9 and TRBJ2-7; 13 positions match TRBD2. CDR1 and CDR2 from the germline V gene are SGDLS and YYNGEE. This CDR3 has 15 residues. After removal of 4 bases from V and 2 bases from J, the junction contained 3 bases not matched to a gene. CDR3 loop: CASSTGLAGAYEQYF. In DNA form, the CDR3 reads TGTGCCAGCAGCACAGGACTAGCGGGAGCCTACGAGCAGTACTTC.

A few counts support this clone. This CDR3 is CASSLGSPSYEQYF. CDR3 coding DNA: TGCGCCAGCAGCTTGGGCTCACCTTCCTACGAGCAGTACTTC. The rearrangement links TRBV5-1 to TRBJ2-7; D is undetermined. V was pared by 0 bases and J by 1 base, with 8 bases between. Germline loops: CDR1 SGHRS, CDR2 YFSETQ. The CDR3 loop spans 14 amino acids.

This chain links TRBV7-2 with TRBJ2-3, with 7 bases matching TRBD1. This CDR3 spans 15 amino acids. Trimming removed 4 bases from V and 4 bases from J; junction bases left unmatched: 8. The germline V gene has CDR1 SGHTA and CDR2 FQGNSA. The CDR3 sequence: CASSSDRRASDTQYF. DNA for the CDR3: TGTGCCAGCAGCTCGGACAGGCGGGCATCAGATACGCAGTATTTT.

The chain has TRBV19 and TRBJ2-7, with 9 bases matching TRBD2. The V gene's germline CDR1 is LNHDA and CDR2 SQIVND (reference sequence). J gave up 2 bases and V 1 base, and 3 bases lay outside the gene matches. The CDR3 length is 15 residues. The CDR3 nucleotides are TGTGCCAGTAGTATAGGCGGGAGGGCCACCTACGAGCAGTACTTC. It codes for CASSIGGRATYEQYF. Full variable domain (outside the CDR3, taken from reference TRBV19 and TRBJ2-7): DGGITQSPKYLFRKEGQNVTLSCEQNLNHDAMYWYRQDPGQGLRLIYYSQIVNDFQKGDIAEGYSVSREKKESFPLTVTSAQKNPTAFYLCASSIGGRATYEQYFGPGTRLTVT.

The chain couples TRBV18 to TRBJ2-2; D is unclear. V lost 6 bases to trimming and J lost 7 bases, with 9 bases between them. CDR3 size: 12 residues. Germline V gene lookup returns CDR1 KGHSH and CDR2 LQKENI. CDR3 in DNA: TGTGCCAGCTCTCGCATACACGGGGAGCTGTTTTTT. Encoded protein: CASSRIHGELFF. Variable domain in full (rest from reference TRBV18 and TRBJ2-2): NAGVMQNPRHLVRRRGQEARLRCSPMKGHSHVYWYRQLPEEGLKFMVYLQKENIIDESGMPKERFSAEFPKEGPSILRIQQVVRGDSAAYFCASSRIHGELFFGEGSRLTVL.

V gene TRBV27 combines with J gene TRBJ2-2; D is perhaps TRBD2 (7 bases). The germline V gene has CDR1 MNHEY and CDR2 SMNVEV (reference sequence). This CDR3 contains 17 residues. The V end lost 4 bases, the J end lost 0 bases, and 15 bases lay between the germline ends. CDR3 region: CASSSSPGGPNTGELFF. CDR3 DNA sequence: TGTGCCAGCAGTTCCTCCCCGGGGGGCCCGAACACCGGGGAGCTGTTTTTT.

The gene calls are TRBV7-2 and TRBJ2-7; 8 bases fit TRBD1. The CDR3 loop spans 17 amino acids. After removal of 1 base from V and 2 bases from J, the junction contained 10 bases not matched to a gene. Germline values: CDR1 SGHTA, CDR2 FQGNSA. The CDR3 DNA sequence: TGTGCCAGCAGCTTAGAGAAGAGTGACAGGGGCCCCTACGAGCAGTACTTC. Encoded protein: CASSLEKSDRGPYEQYF.

The chain joins TRBV19 to TRBJ2-5; 8 bases agree with TRBD1. CDR1 and CDR2 (germline): LNHDA, SQIVND (reference sequence). CDR3 size: 21 residues. Trimming cost V 5 bases and J 4 bases; bases outside gene matches: 27. The CDR3 DNA reads TGTGCCAGTAGTCGCGCCGCACACTCCGGAAGGGACAGGCTATCTTTAGAGACCCAGTACTTC. Its protein product is CASSRAAHSGRDRLSLETQYF.

J is TRBJ1-1 and V is TRBV5-1; TRBD1 is a possible D gene (6 bases). The germline V gene has CDR1 SGHRS and CDR2 YFSETQ. This CDR3 comprises 16 residues. Trimming pared 4 bases from V and 3 bases from J, leaving 19 bases between. In nucleotides, the CDR3 is TGCGCCAGCAGCCCCTCCTCGGGGGCGCGGGACACTGAAGCTTTCTTT. It specifies CASSPSSGARDTEAFF.

The V call is TRBV5-4, the J call TRBJ1-2, with 7 nucleotides matching TRBD1. Germline assignment: CDR1 SGHNT and CDR2 YYREEE (reference sequence). The CDR3 length is 13 residues. V dropped 0 bases and J dropped 5; count of bases not matched to a gene: 1. CDR3 coding DNA: TGTGCCAGCAGCTTGGACAGGGGATATGGCTACACCTTC. Protein product: CASSLDRGYGYTF.